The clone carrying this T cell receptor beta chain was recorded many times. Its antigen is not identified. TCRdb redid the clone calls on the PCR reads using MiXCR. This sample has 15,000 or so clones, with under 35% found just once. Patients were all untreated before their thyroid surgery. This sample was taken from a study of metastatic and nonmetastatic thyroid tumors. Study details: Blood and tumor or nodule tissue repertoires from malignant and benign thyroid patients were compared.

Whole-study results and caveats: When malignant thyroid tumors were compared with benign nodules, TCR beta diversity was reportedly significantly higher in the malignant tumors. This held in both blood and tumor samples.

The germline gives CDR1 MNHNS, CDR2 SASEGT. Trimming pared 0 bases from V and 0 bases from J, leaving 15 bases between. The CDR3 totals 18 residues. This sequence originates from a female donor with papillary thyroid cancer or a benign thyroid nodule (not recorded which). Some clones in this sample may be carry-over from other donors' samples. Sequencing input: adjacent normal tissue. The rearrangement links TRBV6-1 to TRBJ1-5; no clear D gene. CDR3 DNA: TGTGCCAGCAGTGAAGCTAGGGTTTCCGTCTATAGCAATCAGCCCCAGCATTTT. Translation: CASSEARVSVYSNQPQHF.